The rows below give T cell receptor beta chains drawn from one sample of a study of control samples from healthy donors and cancer patients. Only in-frame clones appear in the TCRdb table, and some are missing; sequencing was by immunoSEQ multiplex PCR. The sample has over 150,000 clones, 85% to 95% seen once. The sample comprised blood. Receptors originate from a middle-aged man in good health. Each CDR3 is given with its conserved first and last residue. Each record gives: V gene, clone size, J gene, D gene, CDR3 protein, CDR3 DNA. D genes are given only for firm matches. For some rows the clone size is stated as once, few or many, or as a class when expanded; others skip it.

v_call: TRBV9; clone_size: -; j_call: TRBJ1-1; d_call: -; cdr3_aa: CASSVTGMGTEAFF; cdr3_nt: TGTGCCAGCAGCGTTACAGGGATGGGGACTGAAGCTTTCTTT
v_call: TRBV30; clone_size: -; j_call: TRBJ1-4; d_call: TRBD1; cdr3_aa: CAWRGQPNEKLFF; cdr3_nt: TGTGCCTGGAGGGGACAGCCAAATGAAAAACTGTTTTTT
v_call: TRBV9; clone_size: once; j_call: TRBJ1-1; d_call: TRBD1; cdr3_aa: CASSSMGQVNTEAFF; cdr3_nt: TGTGCCAGCAGCTCGATGGGACAGGTAAACACTGAAGCTTTCTTT
v_call: TRBV30; clone_size: -; j_call: TRBJ2-1; d_call: -; cdr3_aa: CAWSPLHSNYNEQFF; cdr3_nt: TGTGCCTGGAGCCCGCTCCATTCGAACTACAATGAGCAGTTCTTC
v_call: TRBV2; clone_size: -; j_call: TRBJ1-1; d_call: TRBD1; cdr3_aa: CASRGDRDIDAFF; cdr3_nt: TGTGCCAGCAGGGGGGACAGGGACATTGACGCTTTCTTT
v_call: TRBV10-2; clone_size: -; j_call: TRBJ2-3; d_call: TRBD2; cdr3_aa: CASSEALAGTDTQYF; cdr3_nt: TGCGCCAGCAGTGAGGCCCTAGCGGGCACAGATACGCAGTATTTT
v_call: TRBV19; clone_size: -; j_call: TRBJ1-1; d_call: -; cdr3_aa: CATIPTWGGMNTEAFF; cdr3_nt: TGTGCCACTATCCCTACCTGGGGGGGGATGAACACTGAAGCTTTCTTT
v_call: TRBV7-8; clone_size: -; j_call: TRBJ1-4; d_call: -; cdr3_aa: CASSLFGFATNEKLFF; cdr3_nt: TGTGCCAGCAGCCTCTTCGGGTTCGCAACTAATGAAAAACTGTTTTTT
v_call: TRBV6-1; clone_size: once; j_call: TRBJ1-5; d_call: -; cdr3_aa: CASSDNRASNQPQHF; cdr3_nt: TGTGCCAGCAGTGATAATAGGGCTAGCAATCAGCCCCAGCATTTT
v_call: TRBV5-1; clone_size: -; j_call: TRBJ1-1; d_call: -; cdr3_aa: CASRLDPNTEAFF; cdr3_nt: TGCGCCAGTAGACTTGATCCGAACACTGAAGCTTTCTTT
v_call: TRBV24-1; clone_size: -; j_call: TRBJ1-5; d_call: TRBD1; cdr3_aa: CATQRTGRDQPQHF; cdr3_nt: TGTGCCACCCAACGGACAGGGAGGGATCAGCCCCAGCATTTT
v_call: TRBV15; clone_size: -; j_call: TRBJ2-2; d_call: TRBD1; cdr3_aa: CATSRADRGLVGELFF; cdr3_nt: TGTGCCACCAGCAGGGCCGACAGGGGGCTTGTCGGGGAGCTGTTTTTT
v_call: TRBV2; clone_size: -; j_call: TRBJ1-5; d_call: -; cdr3_aa: CASRAGTINHF; cdr3_nt: TGTGCCAGCAGGGCCGGGACTATTAACCATTTT
v_call: TRBV6-5; clone_size: -; j_call: TRBJ1-2; d_call: TRBD1; cdr3_aa: CATSQGTVDGYTF; cdr3_nt: TGTGCCACCTCCCAGGGGACAGTTGATGGCTACACCTTC
v_call: TRBV7-9; clone_size: once; j_call: TRBJ2-7; d_call: TRBD1; cdr3_aa: CASSLVEGAGYEQYF; cdr3_nt: TGTGCCAGCAGCTTAGTAGAGGGGGCTGGGTACGAGCAGTACTTC
v_call: TRBV4-1; clone_size: -; j_call: TRBJ2-7; d_call: -; cdr3_aa: CASSQVGAGTYEQYF; cdr3_nt: TGCGCCAGCAGCCAAGTGGGCGCTGGTACCTACGAGCAGTACTTC